This TCR beta chain was sequenced for a study of blood T cell repertoires in COVID-19. Study-level background: The United States, Italy and Spain supplied acute and convalescent COVID-19 samples. PBMCs, B-cell-depleted T cells, or T cells provided the cDNA or gDNA that made up the material.

The data were produced by immunoSEQ multiplex PCR, yet TCRdb's version contains in-frame clones alone and is incomplete. The sample has 100,000 to 150,000 clones, over 75% seen once. This CDR3 has 14 residues. The V segment lost 4 bases and the J segment 7 bases; nucleotides outside the gene matches: 5. Germline V gene lookup returns CDR1 SGHAT and CDR2 FQDESV (reference sequence). This TCR derives from a woman between 55 and 75 years old with acute or convalescent COVID-19. The gene calls are TRBV11-1 and TRBJ2-1; the match to TRBD1 covers 9 bases. The material sequenced was peripheral blood. This CDR3 is CASSSTTGGNEQFF. CDR3 sequence (DNA): TGTGCCAGCAGCTCAACGACAGGGGGGAATGAGCAGTTCTTC. Full variable domain (rest looked up from reference TRBV11-1 and TRBJ2-1): EAEVAQSPRYKITEKSQAVAFWCDPISGHATLYWYRQILGQGPELLVQFQDESVVDDSQLPKDRFSAERLKGVDSTLKIQPAELGDSAMYLCASSSTTGGNEQFFGPGTRLTVL.